Each of the 7 T cell receptor beta chains below was sequenced from the same sample in a study of CD8+CD57+ T cells in acquired aplastic anemia. According to the study, genomic DNA was the template for TCR beta VDJ and CDR3 profiling. One entry per CDR3 protein, called by TCRdb with MiXCR from the reads. The table records about 200,000 distinct CDR3 sequences, over 55% of them present only once. Individuals selected for sequencing had exhibited CD8+CD57+ cell expansion on flow cytometry. Input material: sorted CD4+, CD8+, or CD8+CD57+ T cells (not recorded which) from PBMCs. All receptors come from a human donor with aplastic anemia.

This sequence joins TRBV10-3 and TRBJ2-1; possibly TRBD1 for D (6 bases). The J call could be wrong; TRBJ2-7 is a better fit for the DNA end. Germline-derived CDR1 and CDR2 are ENHRY and SYGVKD. This CDR3 region has 14 residues. The CDR3 region has the DNA TGTGCCATCAGATCCACAGGGACCCCCTACGAGCAGTACTTC. Amino acid sequence: CAIRSTGTPYEQYF.

The chain links TRBV24-1 to TRBJ2-5, with 9 bases fitting TRBD1. The germline gives CDR1 KGHDR, CDR2 SFDVKD. CDR3 size: 15 residues. V trimming: 3 bases; J trimming: 7 bases; junction bases outside the gene matches: 8. The CDR3 sequence is CATSDRGQGGRTQYF. Written as DNA, the CDR3 is TGTGCCACCAGTGATAGGGGACAGGGCGGTCGGACCCAGTACTTC.

The chain combines TRBV7-2 with TRBJ1-1; D might be TRBD1 (6 bases). This CDR3 is built from 17 residues. V lost 2 bases and J 0 bases, leaving 16 bases between the germline ends. Germline CDR1 reads SGHTA; CDR2 reads FQGNSA. In DNA form, the CDR3 reads TGTGCCAGCAGCTTAAGACCGACAGGTAGGATGAACACTGAAGCTTTCTTT. This gives the protein CASSLRPTGRMNTEAFF.

The rearrangement uses TRBV20-1 and TRBJ1-5, with 8 bases that match TRBD1. V lost 2 bases, J lost 2 bases, and 2 bases stayed unmatched. This CDR3 has 14 amino acids. Germline CDR1 and CDR2: DFQATT and SNEGSKA (reference sequence). The CDR3 nucleotides read TGCAGTGCTAGAACGACAGGGGGCAATCAGCCCCAGCATTTT. Translation: CSARTTGGNQPQHF.

CDR3 residues: CASSPGQGYYEQYF. CDR3 sequence (DNA): TGTGCCAGCAGCCCGGGACAGGGATATTACGAGCAGTACTTC. The chain uses TRBV5-6 and TRBJ2-7; 9 bases align to TRBD1. The germline V gene has CDR1 SGHDT and CDR2 YYEEEE. V trimming: 4 bases; J trimming: 4 bases; junction bases outside the gene matches: 6. The CDR3 totals 14 residues.

The V call is TRBV24-1, the J call TRBJ1-1, with D possibly being TRBD1 (5 bases). CDR1 and CDR2 (germline): KGHDR, SFDVKD. V gave up 2 bases and J gave up 4 bases, with 10 bases separating them. The CDR3 loop spans 14 amino acids. CDR3 bases: TGTGCCACCAGTGATTCTACGGGGACCACTGAAGCTTTCTTT. Protein sequence: CATSDSTGTTEAFF.

The chain carries TRBV20-1 and TRBJ2-7, with a weak D call TRBD1 (5 bases). The CDR3 covers 15 residues. Germline V gives CDR1 DFQATT, CDR2 SNEGSKA (reference sequence). The V and J ends lost 6 bases and 3 bases respectively, with 21 bases between them. CDR3 region: CSAVQGLGAFYEQYF. CDR3 nucleotide sequence: TGCAGTGCCGTCCAAGGGCTAGGGGCCTTCTACGAGCAGTACTTC.